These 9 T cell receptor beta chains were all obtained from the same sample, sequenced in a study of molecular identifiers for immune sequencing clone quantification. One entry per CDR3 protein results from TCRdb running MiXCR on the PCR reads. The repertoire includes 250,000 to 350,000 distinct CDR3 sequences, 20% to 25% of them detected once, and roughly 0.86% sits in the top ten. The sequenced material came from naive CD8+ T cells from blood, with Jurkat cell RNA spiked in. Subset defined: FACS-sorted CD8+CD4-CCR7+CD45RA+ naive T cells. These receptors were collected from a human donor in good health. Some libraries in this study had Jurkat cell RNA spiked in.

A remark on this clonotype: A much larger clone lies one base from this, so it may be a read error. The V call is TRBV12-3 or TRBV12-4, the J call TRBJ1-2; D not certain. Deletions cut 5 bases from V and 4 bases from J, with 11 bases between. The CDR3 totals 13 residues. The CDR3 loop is CASSRAVAYGYTF. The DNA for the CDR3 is TGTGCCAGCAGTAGGGCGGTAGCCTATGGCTACACCTTC.

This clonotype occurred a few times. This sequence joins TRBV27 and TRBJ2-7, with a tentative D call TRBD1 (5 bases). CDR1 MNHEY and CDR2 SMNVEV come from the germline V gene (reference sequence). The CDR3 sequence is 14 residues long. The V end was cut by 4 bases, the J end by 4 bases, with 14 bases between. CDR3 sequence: CASSSRTRVYEQYF. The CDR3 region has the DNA TGTGCCAGCAGTTCAAGGACAAGGGTTTACGAGCAGTACTTC.

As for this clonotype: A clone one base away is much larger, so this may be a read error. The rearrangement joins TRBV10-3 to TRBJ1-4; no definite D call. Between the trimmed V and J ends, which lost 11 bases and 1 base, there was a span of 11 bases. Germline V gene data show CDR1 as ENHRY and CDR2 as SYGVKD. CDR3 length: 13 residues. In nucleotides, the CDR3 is TGTGCCCCGAGGGTTGGAACTAATGAAAAACTGTTTTTT. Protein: CAPRVGTNEKLFF.

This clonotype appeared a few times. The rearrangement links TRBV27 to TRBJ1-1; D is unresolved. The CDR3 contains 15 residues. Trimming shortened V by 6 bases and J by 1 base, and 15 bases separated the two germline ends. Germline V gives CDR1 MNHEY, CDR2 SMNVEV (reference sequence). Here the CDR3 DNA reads TGTGCCAGCAGCCCCGTTCCGGGTACGAACACTGAAGCTTTCTTT. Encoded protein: CASSPVPGTNTEAFF.

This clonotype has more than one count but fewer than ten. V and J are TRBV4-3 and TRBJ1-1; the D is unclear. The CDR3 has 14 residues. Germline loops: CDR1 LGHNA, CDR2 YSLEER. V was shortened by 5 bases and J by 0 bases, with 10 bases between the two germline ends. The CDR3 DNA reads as TGCGCCAGCAGCTTCGAGGTGCTGAACACTGAAGCTTTCTTT. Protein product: CASSFEVLNTEAFF.

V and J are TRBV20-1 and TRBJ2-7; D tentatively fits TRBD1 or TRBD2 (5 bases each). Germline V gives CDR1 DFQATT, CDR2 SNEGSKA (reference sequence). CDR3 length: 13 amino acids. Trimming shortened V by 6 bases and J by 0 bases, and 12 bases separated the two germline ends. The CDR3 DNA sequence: TGCAGTGCATTCCGGGACGGCTCCTACGAGCAGTACTTC. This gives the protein CSAFRDGSYEQYF.

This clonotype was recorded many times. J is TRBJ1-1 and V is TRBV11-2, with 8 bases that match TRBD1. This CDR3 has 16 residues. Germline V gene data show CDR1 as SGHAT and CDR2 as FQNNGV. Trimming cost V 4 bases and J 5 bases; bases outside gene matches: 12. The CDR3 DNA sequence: TGTGCCAGCAGCTATCGGGGCCAGGGGGCGCAAACTGAAGCTTTCTTT. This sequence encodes CASSYRGQGAQTEAFF.

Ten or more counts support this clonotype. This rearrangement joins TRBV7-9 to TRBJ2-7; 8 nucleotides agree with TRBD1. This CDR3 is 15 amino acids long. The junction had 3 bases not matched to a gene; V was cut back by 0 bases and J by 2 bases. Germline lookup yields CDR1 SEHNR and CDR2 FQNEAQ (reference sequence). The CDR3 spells CASSLALGQAYEQYF. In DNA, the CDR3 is TGTGCCAGCAGCTTAGCGCTGGGACAGGCCTACGAGCAGTACTTC.

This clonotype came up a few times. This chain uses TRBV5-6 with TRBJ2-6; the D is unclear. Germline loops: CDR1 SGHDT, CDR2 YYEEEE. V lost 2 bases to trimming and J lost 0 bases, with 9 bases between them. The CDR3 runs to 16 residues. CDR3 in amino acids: CASSLGSLSGANVLTF. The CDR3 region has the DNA TGTGCCAGCAGCTTAGGCAGTCTCTCTGGGGCCAACGTCCTGACTTTC.